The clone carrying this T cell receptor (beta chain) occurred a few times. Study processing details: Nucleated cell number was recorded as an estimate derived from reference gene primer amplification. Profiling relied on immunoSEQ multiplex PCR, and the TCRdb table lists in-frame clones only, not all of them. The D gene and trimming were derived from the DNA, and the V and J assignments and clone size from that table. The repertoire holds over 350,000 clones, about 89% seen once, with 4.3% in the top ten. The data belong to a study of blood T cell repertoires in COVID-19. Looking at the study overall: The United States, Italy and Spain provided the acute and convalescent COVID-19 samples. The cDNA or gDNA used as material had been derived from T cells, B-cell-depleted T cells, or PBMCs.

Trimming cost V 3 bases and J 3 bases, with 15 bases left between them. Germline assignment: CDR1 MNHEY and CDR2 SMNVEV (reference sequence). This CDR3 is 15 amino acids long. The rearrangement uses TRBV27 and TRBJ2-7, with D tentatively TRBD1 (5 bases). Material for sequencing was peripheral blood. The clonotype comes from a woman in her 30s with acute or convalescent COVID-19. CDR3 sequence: CASSFPKDSHYEQYF. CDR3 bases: TGTGCCAGCAGTTTCCCAAAAGACAGCCACTACGAGCAGTACTTC.